One and the same sample provided the 11 T cell receptor beta chains below, sequenced in a study of vaccination and CD4 T cells after COVID-19. Treatment reported: roughly 11-day PBMC culture with coronavirus spike peptide pools or control peptides (ViraFEST assay). The antigens these receptors bind are not known. CD4+ T cells that had been cultured provided DNA sequenced with the Oncomine TCR Beta short-read assay. TCRdb re-called the PCR reads with MiXCR, one entry per CDR3 protein. This sample carries around 17,000 distinct CDR3 sequences, around 35% of them seen once, and the ten largest clones take approximately 13%. The sequenced sample consisted of CD4+ T cells from blood, cultured in vitro. The origin of the receptors is a human donor who had recovered from COVID-19.

This chain uses TRBV5-4 with TRBJ2-3, with D uncertain. The germline V gene has CDR1 SGHNT and CDR2 YYREEE (reference sequence). V lost 4 bases, J lost 7 bases, and 7 bases lay in between. The CDR3 loop spans 11 amino acids. CDR3 coding DNA: TGTGCCAGCAGCGGGATGAATACGCAGTATTTT. Translation: CASSGMNTQYF.

This clonotype was seen a few times. The V gene is TRBV7-3, the J gene TRBJ2-5, with D uncertain. Germline V lookup: CDR1 SGHTA, CDR2 FQGTGA. The CDR3 sequence is 13 residues long. V gave up 4 bases and J gave up 5 bases, with 11 bases separating them. The chain's CDR3 is CASSSLTGETQYF. The CDR3 DNA sequence: TGTGCCAGCAGCTCCTTAACCGGGGAGACCCAGTACTTC.

This clonotype turned up a few times. The chain carries TRBV5-6 and TRBJ2-5; D is undetermined. V lost 4 bases and J lost 1, with 8 bases in between. Germline V gene sequence: CDR1 SGHDT, CDR2 YYEEEE. The CDR3 loop spans 13 amino acids. The CDR3 region is CASSGPPQETQYF. In DNA form, the CDR3 reads TGTGCCAGCAGCGGACCCCCCCAAGAGACCCAGTACTTC.

This sequence joins TRBV6-5 and TRBJ2-7; no firm D call. V was trimmed by 1 base and J by 7 bases, leaving 5 bases between them. The CDR3 is 11 residues long. Looked up from germline, CDR1 is MNHEY and CDR2 is SVGAGI. Here the CDR3 DNA reads TGTGCCAGCAGTTACTTAAGTGAGCAGTACTTC. Protein sequence: CASSYLSEQYF.

J is TRBJ1-5 and V is TRBV10-3; unclear D gene. Trimming took off 3 bases at V and 5 bases at J, with 8 bases between the two ends. CDR1 and CDR2 from the germline V gene are ENHRY and SYGVKD. This CDR3 has 13 residues. CDR3 coding DNA: TGTGCCATCAGTGATGCCTTATATCAGCCCCAGCATTTT. Its translation: CAISDALYQPQHF.

The V gene is TRBV15, the J gene TRBJ1-4, with a tentative D call TRBD1 (5 bases). CDR3 length: 16 residues. With 3 bases removed from V and 7 bases from J, the gap between germline ends came to 18 bases. Germline CDR1 reads LNHNV; CDR2 reads YYDKDF (reference sequence). In DNA, the CDR3 is TGTGCCACCAGCAGCGGACAAGAGCACTGGTTTGAAAAACTGTTTTTT. Translated, it gives CATSSGQEHWFEKLFF.

In this sample, this clonotype turned up a few times. This chain joins TRBV30 and TRBJ2-3; TRBD2 is a possible D gene (5 bases). CDR1 is GTSNPN, CDR2 SVGIG, per germline (reference sequence). This CDR3 comprises 14 residues. V lost 0 bases to trimming and J lost 3 bases, with 10 bases between them. The DNA for the CDR3 is TGTGCCTGGAGTGTAGCCAGCGGTACAGATACGCAGTATTTT. Its protein is CAWSVASGTDTQYF.

The chain uses TRBV6-2 or TRBV6-3 and TRBJ2-3, with D possibly being TRBD2 (6 bases). Trimming removed 2 bases from V and 5 bases from J, with 17 bases in between. This CDR3 is 16 amino acids long. Germline V CDR1 and CDR2: MNHEY, SVGEGT. CDR3 in amino acids: CASSYLGGTGGDTQYF. The CDR3 DNA reads as TGTGCCAGCAGTTACCTTGGCGGGACCGGTGGAGATACGCAGTATTTT.

This clonotype was observed once. This sequence joins TRBV23-1 and TRBJ2-2; D might be TRBD1 (6 bases). TRBV23-1 is assigned to the ORF class and has an uncertain function. V was trimmed by 2 bases and J by 0 bases, leaving 13 bases between them. The CDR3 sequence is 17 residues long. The CDR3 loop is CASSQISDRANTGELFF. CDR3 DNA sequence: TGCGCCAGCAGTCAAATCTCGGACAGAGCGAACACCGGGGAGCTGTTTTTT.

The chain recombines TRBV6-2 or TRBV6-3 with TRBJ1-4; D is ambiguous. Trimming shortened V by 2 bases and J by 7 bases, and 8 bases separated the two germline ends. CDR3 length equals 13 residues. Germline V CDR1 and CDR2: MNHEY, SVGEGT. For the CDR3, the DNA is TGTGCCAGCAGTTACCCCTCGTCTGAAAAACTGTTTTTT. Amino acid sequence: CASSYPSSEKLFF.

This chain joins TRBV7-9 and TRBJ1-2; no clear D. CDR1 and CDR2 (germline): SEHNR, FQNEAQ (reference sequence). V shed 1 base and J shed 6 bases, with 15 bases lying between them. CDR3 size: 15 residues. DNA for the CDR3: TGTGCCAGCAGCTTAGTCGAGACGCCGTCAGATGGCTACACCTTC. Protein sequence: CASSLVETPSDGYTF.